This entry lists 19 T cell receptor beta chains sequenced from one sample in a study of blood T cell repertoires in COVID-19. Profiled with immunoSEQ multiplex PCR; TCRdb holds only in-frame clones, not every one. Of a few hundred thousand clones in the sample, around 83% were seen once. The sample comprised PBMCs or T cells enriched from blood (not recorded which). These receptors all come from a woman aged 45 to 65 who had recovered from COVID-19.

The V call is TRBV18, the J call TRBJ1-1; 9 bases match TRBD1. J was trimmed by 7 bases and V by 4 bases; bases with no gene match: 1. Germline V lookup: CDR1 KGHSH, CDR2 LQKENI. The length of the CDR3 is 12 residues. In nucleotides, the CDR3 is TGTGCCAGCTCACTGGGACAGGGTGAAGCTTTCTTT. Amino acids: CASSLGQGEAFF.

The V and J genes are TRBV5-6 and TRBJ1-2; maybe TRBD1 (6 bases). This CDR3 has 14 amino acids. Germline V gene data show CDR1 as SGHDT and CDR2 as YYEEEE. Trimming removed 4 bases at V and 2 bases at J, with 12 bases between. This chain's CDR3 is CASSAQGFNYGYTF. The CDR3 nucleotides read TGTGCCAGCAGCGCACAGGGTTTCAACTATGGCTACACCTTC.

This chain uses TRBV6-1 with TRBJ1-6, with 8 bases lining up with TRBD1. V was pared by 2 bases and J by 6 bases, with 3 bases of the junction left unmatched. The germline V gene encodes CDR1 MNHNS and CDR2 SASEGT. The CDR3 is 15 amino acids. Here the CDR3 reads CASSEPDRGNSPLHF. CDR3 nucleotides: TGTGCCAGCAGTGAACCCGACAGGGGTAATTCACCCCTCCACTTT.

CDR3 coding DNA: TGTGCCAGCAGCTCCGACAGGTTGGGGGAAAAACTGTTTTTT. Protein product: CASSSDRLGEKLFF. This sequence joins TRBV7-9 and TRBJ1-4, with TRBD1 as a possible D gene (6 bases). Trimming removed 4 bases from V and 8 bases from J, with 14 bases in between. Germline V gene sequence: CDR1 SEHNR, CDR2 FQNEAQ (reference sequence). The CDR3 is 14 amino acids.

The chain is built from TRBV5-1 and TRBJ1-6; the D gene is possibly TRBD1 (6 bases). V dropped 0 bases and J dropped 5 bases, with 6 bases sitting between them. This CDR3 comprises 14 residues. In germline, CDR1 is SGHRS, CDR2 YFSETQ. CDR3 coding DNA: TGCGCCAGCAGCTTGGGACAGGATAATTCACCCCTCCACTTT. It specifies CASSLGQDNSPLHF.

The count of this clone is one. The chain recombines TRBV11-3 with TRBJ2-7, with D possibly being TRBD1 (7 bases). The CDR3 length is 13 residues. Germline V gene sequence: CDR1 SGHNT, CDR2 YENEEA. Deletions cut 6 bases from V and 6 bases from J, with 15 bases between. The CDR3 loop reads CASSHTGDSEQYF. CDR3 bases: TGTGCCAGCAGTCATACAGGGGACTCCGAGCAGTACTTC.

V gene TRBV16 combines with J gene TRBJ2-3, with TRBD2 identical over 9 bases. CDR1 and CDR2 from the germline V gene are KGHSY and FQNENV. This CDR3 region has 17 residues. V gave up 0 bases and J gave up 4 bases; unmatched junction bases: 8. CDR3 loop: CASSQSFAGGLSDTQYF. In nucleotides, the CDR3 is TGTGCCAGCAGCCAATCGTTCGCGGGGGGGCTTTCAGATACGCAGTATTTT.

The V and J genes are TRBV19 and TRBJ1-2; maybe TRBD1 (5 bases). The CDR3 contains 13 residues. Germline values: CDR1 LNHDA, CDR2 SQIVND (reference sequence). V dropped 3 bases and J dropped 6 bases, with 11 bases sitting between them. The CDR3 nucleotides are TGTGCCAGTAGTATTTCGACAGATCATGGCTACACCTTC. It specifies CASSISTDHGYTF.

The V call is TRBV5-1, the J call TRBJ1-6, with a tentative D call TRBD1 (5 bases). The CDR3 is 14 amino acids. V lost 1 base and J 7 bases, leaving 9 bases between the germline ends. CDR1 and CDR2 from the germline V gene are SGHRS and YFSETQ. CDR3 amino acids: CASSLPGLNSPLHF. The DNA for the CDR3 is TGCGCCAGCAGCTTGCCAGGGCTCAATTCACCCCTCCACTTT.

With regard to this clone: At one end the junction does not follow the germline gene, possibly because of a read error. This chain links TRBV7-8 with TRBJ1-1; D is possibly TRBD1 (6 bases). The CDR3 extends over 12 amino acids. Per germline, CDR1 SGHVS and CDR2 FQNEAQ. CDR3 region: CASSHGQTAAFF. Here the CDR3 DNA reads TGTGCCAGCAGCCACGGACAGACTGCAGCTTTCTTT.

CDR3 DNA: TGTGCCAGCTCTGAAGGGGGGGGACTAAATGAAAAACTGTTTTTT. Translated, it gives CASSEGGGLNEKLFF. V gene TRBV9 combines with J gene TRBJ1-4, with a weak D call TRBD1 (6 bases). Trimming removed 7 bases from V and 5 bases from J, with 18 bases in between. The CDR3 contains 15 residues. CDR1 and CDR2 (germline): SGDLS, YYNGEE.

This rearrangement joins TRBV5-6 to TRBJ2-4, with 10 positions matching TRBD2. With 3 bases clipped from V and 7 bases from J, the junction kept 19 bases outside the gene matches. There are 19 residues in the CDR3. CDR1 and CDR2 from the germline V gene are SGHDT and YYEEEE. The CDR3 region has the DNA TGTGCCAGCAGCTCACATACCACTAGCGGGATTTGGTATGGGAACATTCAGTACTTC. Amino acids: CASSSHTTSGIWYGNIQYF.

The V and J genes are TRBV10-3 and TRBJ1-1; the D gene is possibly TRBD1 (5 bases). V was shortened by 1 base and J by 5 bases, with 11 bases between the two germline ends. The CDR3 contains 14 residues. From germline, CDR1 is ENHRY and CDR2 SYGVKD. Here the CDR3 reads CAISEWGEGTEAFF. CDR3 DNA: TGTGCCATCAGTGAGTGGGGGGAGGGGACTGAAGCTTTCTTT.

V and J are TRBV6-5 and TRBJ2-1; 9 bases agree with TRBD2. The J segment lost 9 bases and the V segment lost 6 bases, leaving 9 bases of the junction unmatched. The CDR3 extends over 14 amino acids. Per germline, CDR1 MNHEY and CDR2 SVGAGI. CDR3 sequence: CASRTGLAGAEQFF. In DNA form, the CDR3 reads TGTGCCAGCAGAACGGGACTAGCAGGCGCTGAGCAGTTCTTC.

The chain has TRBV7-9 and TRBJ2-1; 11 bases are shared with TRBD2. Trimming cost V 4 bases and J 0 bases; bases outside gene matches: 5. CDR1 SEHNR and CDR2 FQNEAQ come from the germline V gene (reference sequence). There are 17 residues in the CDR3. Here the CDR3 reads CASSSSTSGTSYNEQFF. CDR3 nucleotides: TGTGCCAGCAGCTCTTCGACTAGCGGGACCTCCTACAATGAGCAGTTCTTC.

This clone was observed a handful of times. The V and J genes are TRBV6-2 or TRBV6-3 and TRBJ1-6, with D perhaps matching TRBD1 (5 bases). The germline V and J ends were trimmed by 0 bases and 10 bases, with 22 bases remaining between them. This CDR3 has 18 residues. In germline, CDR1 is MNHEY, CDR2 SVGEGT. The CDR3 nucleotides are TGTGCCAGCAGTTACTCGGGCCGGGGGAGCACCGGAGGCTCACCCCTCCACTTT. Amino acid sequence: CASSYSGRGSTGGSPLHF.

The gene calls are TRBV9 and TRBJ2-3, with D possibly matching TRBD2 (6 bases). The CDR3 is made up of 12 amino acids. Trimming stripped 7 bases from V and 5 bases from J, with 11 bases between. CDR1 and CDR2 from the germline V gene are SGDLS and YYNGEE. CDR3 loop: CASAGPQDTQYF. CDR3 bases: TGTGCCAGCGCGGGACCGCAAGATACGCAGTATTTT. The full variable domain, in which reference TRBV9 and TRBJ2-3 provide the parts outside the CDR3, is DSGVTQTPKHLITATGQRVTLRCSPRSGDLSVYWYQQSLDQGLQFLIQYYNGEERAKGNILERFSAQQFPDLHSELNLSSLELGDSALYFCASAGPQDTQYFGPGTRLTVL.

V usage is TRBV5-1 and J usage is TRBJ1-2; no clear D. V was clipped by 0 bases and J by 8 bases, with 8 bases between them. The germline gives CDR1 SGHRS, CDR2 YFSETQ. The CDR3 runs 12 residues. This chain's CDR3 is CASSLDAGGYTF. The CDR3 DNA follows: TGCGCCAGCAGCTTGGATGCAGGAGGCTACACCTTC.

The V and J genes are TRBV30 and TRBJ1-2, with 8 positions matching TRBD1. The CDR3 covers 14 residues. J gave up 7 bases and V 0 bases, and 7 bases lay outside the gene matches. Germline CDR1 and CDR2: GTSNPN and SVGIG (reference sequence). This CDR3 reads CAWSVFQGASGYTF. CDR3 nucleotide sequence: TGTGCCTGGAGTGTATTTCAGGGGGCAAGTGGCTACACCTTC.